Listed here are 16 T cell receptor beta chains from one sample, sequenced in a study of shared clonotypes between healthy human individuals (TCRdb year 2020). Library method: the immunoSEQ multiplex PCR assay. Entries here come from immuneACCESS through TCRdb and include only in-frame sequences with V and J called. Some clones fail to appear in such tables; in the studies checked, an unresolved V gene covers under half of the shortfall, and the cause of the remainder is unknown. This sample comprises around 430,000 clones, roughly 77% of them detected only once. 13% of the sample comes from the top ten. The specimen was PBMCs. Source of these receptors: a woman in her thirties or forties in good health. Some clones in this sample may be carry-over from other donors' samples.

The chain employs TRBV5-1 and TRBJ2-7; D gene ambiguous. CDR1 SGHRS and CDR2 YFSETQ come from the germline V gene. Trimming removed 4 bases from V and 5 bases from J, with 13 bases in between. The CDR3 is 13 residues long. The CDR3 nucleotides read TGCGCCAGCAGCCCAGGCGCGCGGAACGAGCAGTACTTC. Translating it yields CASSPGARNEQYF.

In its sample, this clone was seen a few times. This rearrangement joins TRBV2 to TRBJ2-5; 12 bases match TRBD1. The J segment lost 4 bases and the V segment lost 8 bases, leaving 5 bases of the junction unmatched. The CDR3 totals 14 residues. Germline-derived CDR1 and CDR2 are SNHLY and FYNNEI. CDR3 sequence (DNA): TGTGCCAGCGGCCGGGACAGGGGGCGAGAGACCCAGTACTTC. It yields the protein CASGRDRGRETQYF.

The genes are TRBV27 and TRBJ2-7; 13 bases align to TRBD2. V shed 6 bases and J 4 bases; nucleotides not matched to a gene: 6. This CDR3 is 15 amino acids long. Germline V gene sequence: CDR1 MNHEY, CDR2 SMNVEV (reference sequence). The CDR3 DNA reads TGTGCCAGCAGCTGGACTAGCGGGAGCGGATACGAGCAGTACTTC. It specifies CASSWTSGSGYEQYF.

The chain recombines TRBV5-4 with TRBJ2-7; TRBD2 matches at 10 bases. The CDR3 is made up of 15 amino acids. J gave up 1 base and V 2 bases, and 3 bases lay outside the gene matches. Germline V CDR1 and CDR2: SGHNT, YYREEE (reference sequence). DNA of the CDR3: TGTGCCAGCAGCTTAATAGCGGGAGGTTCCTACGAGCAGTACTTC. Its translation: CASSLIAGGSYEQYF.

The chain couples TRBV7-3 to TRBJ2-7; D not resolved. This CDR3 has 13 amino acids. Germline lookup yields CDR1 SGHTA and CDR2 FQGTGA. Trimming left V 0 bases short and J 7 bases short, with 10 bases between. CDR3 sequence: CASSLTKAGEQYF. The CDR3 DNA reads as TGTGCCAGCAGCTTAACGAAGGCTGGGGAGCAGTACTTC.

The chain couples TRBV9 to TRBJ2-5; TRBD2 agrees at 13 bases. J gave up 5 bases and V 1 base, and 5 bases lay outside the gene matches. Germline V lookup: CDR1 SGDLS, CDR2 YYNGEE. The CDR3 length is 16 residues. DNA for the CDR3: TGTGCCAGCAGCGTAACTAGCGGGAGGGCCTACGAGACCCAGTACTTC. Translation gives CASSVTSGRAYETQYF.

This chain links TRBV5-1 with TRBJ2-7; TRBD1 agrees at 8 bases. After removal of 3 bases from V and 3 bases from J, the junction contained 8 bases not matched to a gene. The CDR3 is made up of 15 amino acids. The germline V gene has CDR1 SGHRS and CDR2 YFSETQ. CDR3 bases: TGCGCCAGCAGCTGGACGACAGGGGCGGGCTACGAGCAGTACTTC. It yields the protein CASSWTTGAGYEQYF.

With regard to this clone: A read error likely explains this, since a far larger clone differs by one base. The identical CDR3 is also encoded by other nucleotide sequences in the sample. This chain joins TRBV18 and TRBJ1-5, with D possibly being TRBD1 (5 bases). With 2 bases removed from V and 4 bases from J, the gap between germline ends came to 9 bases. Germline V gives CDR1 KGHSH, CDR2 LQKENI. This CDR3 spans 14 amino acids. The CDR3 coding sequence is TGTGCCAGCTCACCATCGGGGGGGAATCAGCCCCAGCATTTT. Protein product: CASSPSGGNQPQHF. The variable domain in full, with the rest retrieved from reference TRBV18 and TRBJ1-5, is NAGVMQNPRHLVRRRGQEARLRCSPMKGHSHVYWYRQLPEEGLKFMVYLQKENIIDESGMPKERFSAEFPKEGPSILRIQQVVRGDSAAYFCASSPSGGNQPQHFGDGTRLSIL.

This clone was detected only once. CDR3 residues: CASSQQDSYEQYF. In nucleotides, the CDR3 is TGTGCCAGCAGCCAACAGGACAGCTACGAGCAGTACTTC. This chain links TRBV14 with TRBJ2-7; D might be TRBD1 (6 bases). Per germline, CDR1 SGHDN and CDR2 FVKESK. The CDR3 spans 13 residues. The V gene lost 2 bases and the J gene lost 3 bases, with 8 bases spanning the gap.

The J gene is TRBJ2-7, the V gene TRBV27; 8 bases match TRBD2. The CDR3 covers 16 residues. Germline assignment: CDR1 MNHEY and CDR2 SMNVEV (reference sequence). V trimming: 2 bases; J trimming: 2 bases; junction bases outside the gene matches: 8. CDR3 protein: CASSLLAGGPTYEQYF. CDR3 nucleotide sequence: TGTGCCAGCAGTTTACTGGCGGGAGGCCCCACCTACGAGCAGTACTTC.

The CDR3 DNA is TGTGCCAGCAGCTCTAGGATGATACCAAACTACACCTTC. It translates to CASSSRMIPNYTF. The chain employs TRBV7-2 and TRBJ1-2; D gene ambiguous. Looked up from germline, CDR1 is SGHTA and CDR2 is FQGNSA. Deletions cut 4 bases from V and 10 bases from J, with 16 bases between. The CDR3 has 13 amino acids.

The chain couples TRBV5-6 to TRBJ2-7; D is unclear. The CDR3 totals 15 residues. CDR1 is SGHDT, CDR2 YYEEEE, per germline. Trimming took 5 bases from V and 3 from J, leaving 18 bases between them. The CDR3 DNA is TGTGCCAGCAGTCCTAAGACCAGGTTAGGCTACGAGCAGTACTTC. This encodes CASSPKTRLGYEQYF.

This chain joins TRBV6-5 and TRBJ2-7; D is ambiguous. The V end was cut by 5 bases, the J end by 7 bases, with 15 bases between. Germline V lookup: CDR1 MNHEY, CDR2 SVGAGI. The CDR3 has 13 amino acids. The CDR3 DNA sequence: TGTGCCAGCAGTGACCTCTGGCGAGGAGAGCAGTACTTC. Protein product: CASSDLWRGEQYF.

This rearrangement joins TRBV5-1 to TRBJ2-2; D is possibly TRBD1 or TRBD2 (6 bases each). Germline CDR1 and CDR2: SGHRS and YFSETQ. The ends were cut back, 1 base at V and 3 bases at J, with 10 bases in the middle. This CDR3 region has 15 residues. CDR3 loop: CASSLYRGDTGELFF. The DNA for the CDR3 is TGCGCCAGCAGCTTGTATAGGGGGGACACCGGGGAGCTGTTTTTT.

The chain links TRBV27 to TRBJ2-7, with 10 bases lining up with TRBD1. The germline V gene has CDR1 MNHEY and CDR2 SMNVEV (reference sequence). Trimming cost V 6 bases and J 3 bases; bases outside gene matches: 8. This CDR3 has 15 residues. In DNA, the CDR3 is TGTGCCAGCAGGTCACCCGGGACAGGGGACTACGAGCAGTACTTC. This translates into CASRSPGTGDYEQYF.

A remark on this clone: This may come from a read error, since a much larger clone is one base off. The chain carries TRBV6-5 and TRBJ2-7; 8 positions agree with TRBD2. This CDR3 comprises 14 residues. Germline V gives CDR1 MNHEY, CDR2 SVGAGI. V was pared by 6 bases and J by 0 bases, with 4 bases of the junction left unmatched. CDR3 in amino acids: CASSPGLGSYEQYF. The CDR3 DNA reads TGTGCCAGCAGCCCGGGACTAGGCTCCTACGAGCAGTACTTC.